Only a few counts were recorded for the clone carrying this TCR beta chain. Its antigen is not known. The data are from a study of T-cell memory formation after mild COVID-19. Notes on the study in general: Mainly in CM and EM were contracting CD4+ clones; CD8+ were in EMRA. The SARS-CoV-2 specificity of second-wave clones reaching peak at day 37 remained unverified. CD4/CD8 balance characterized clones contracting day 15 to 85, and CD4+ skew characterized later expanders.

TCRdb processed the 5' RACE reads anew with MiXCR; each CDR3 protein has one entry. The data show approximately 210,000 distinct CDR3 sequences, 10% to 13% seen once. The CDR3 extends over 15 amino acids. The V end lost 3 bases, the J end lost 7 bases, and 15 bases lay between the germline ends. The chain recombines TRBV12-3 or TRBV12-4 with TRBJ2-2, with D possibly matching TRBD1 (6 bases). The sequence came from a man between 18 and 29 years old who had mild COVID-19 (a few samples of this study predate the infection). Cell type and time point are not known. The sample comprised PBMCs or a T cell subset sorted from them (not recorded which). CDR3 sequence (DNA): TGTGCCAGCAGTTTCCAGGGGACGATAGGCGGGGAGCTGTTTTTT. This codes for CASSFQGTIGGELFF.